Presented here are 26 T cell receptor beta chains from one specimen sequenced in a study of blood T cell repertoires in COVID-19. Produced via immunoSEQ multiplex PCR; TCRdb's table is partial and in-frame only. The sample consists of roughly 100,000 clones, less than 90% of them appearing once. What was sequenced was peripheral blood. Source of these receptors: a human donor in a cohort sampled during active COVID-19.

This chain joins TRBV28 and TRBJ1-2; 11 nucleotides match TRBD1. V was pared by 4 bases and J by 7 bases, with 11 bases of the junction left unmatched. The V gene's germline CDR1 is MDHEN and CDR2 SYDVKM. This CDR3 spans 16 amino acids. The CDR3, as DNA: TGTGCCAGCAGTTCTTTAGAGAAAGGGACAGGGGGTGGCTACACCTTC. Protein sequence: CASSSLEKGTGGGYTF.

The chain employs TRBV19 and TRBJ2-7; possible D gene TRBD1, 6 bases. Germline CDR1 LNHDA, CDR2 SQIVND (reference sequence). V was pared by 6 bases and J by 9 bases, with 18 bases between. CDR3 length equals 13 residues. The CDR3 bases are TGTGCCAGTAGAAGGACAGTTGGTGAGATGCAGTACTTC. Protein sequence: CASRRTVGEMQYF.

This clone showed up just a few times. The chain combines TRBV25-1 with TRBJ2-7, with 10 bases identical to TRBD1. With 1 base clipped from V and 8 bases from J, the junction kept 8 bases outside the gene matches. This CDR3 is 15 amino acids long. Germline-derived CDR1 and CDR2 are MGHDK and SYGVNS. The CDR3 coding sequence is TGTGCCAGCAGTGAATTCACTGGACAGGGGGAACAGCAGTACTTC. This translates into CASSEFTGQGEQQYF.

The chain joins TRBV28 to TRBJ2-7; 9 bases match TRBD2. Losses at the gene ends were 6 bases for V and 1 base for J; bases not matched to a gene: 16. The germline gives CDR1 MDHEN, CDR2 SYDVKM. CDR3 size: 18 residues. CDR3 sequence (DNA): TGTGCCAGCAGCCGAGCCAGCATCCTAGCGGGGCCTTCCTACGAGCAGTACTTC. Translated: CASSRASILAGPSYEQYF.

V and J are TRBV4-2 and TRBJ1-1; possibly TRBD1 for D (6 bases). This CDR3 comprises 16 residues. Germline V gene data show CDR1 as LGHNA and CDR2 as YNFKEQ. V lost 0 bases to trimming and J lost 4 bases, with 15 bases between them. CDR3 nucleotides: TGTGCCAGCAGCCAAGATCGTTGGACAGTTGGCACTGAAGCTTTCTTT. It encodes CASSQDRWTVGTEAFF.

The chain couples TRBV10-3 to TRBJ2-1; 11 nucleotides match TRBD2. V dropped 6 bases and J dropped 4; count of bases not matched to a gene: 5. This CDR3 is 15 amino acids long. Germline V lookup: CDR1 ENHRY, CDR2 SYGVKD. CDR3 residues: CAIRVSGREYNEQFF. The CDR3 nucleotides are TGTGCCATCAGAGTTAGCGGGAGGGAATACAATGAGCAGTTCTTC.

The chain links TRBV7-9 to TRBJ2-3; 7 nucleotides match TRBD2. This CDR3 spans 17 amino acids. Germline lookup yields CDR1 SEHNR and CDR2 FQNEAQ (reference sequence). Trimming at V came to 5 bases and at J to 3 bases, leaving 14 bases not matched to a gene. This chain's CDR3 is CASSLPRWSGRTDTQYF. The CDR3 DNA reads TGTGCCAGCAGCCTACCCCGGTGGTCCGGGAGGACAGATACGCAGTATTTT.

DNA of the CDR3: TGTGCCAGCAGTGTAGAGGGGGCCGGCTACAATGAGCAGTTCTTC. Amino acid sequence: CASSVEGAGYNEQFF. The chain employs TRBV2 and TRBJ2-1, with 7 bases fitting TRBD1. Germline V lookup: CDR1 SNHLY, CDR2 FYNNEI. CDR3 size: 15 residues. J lost 3 bases, V lost 4 bases, and 6 bases had no gene match.

CDR3 coding DNA: TGTGCCAGTAGTATAGGACAGGGGTTTAGTCAGCCCCAGCATTTT. Its protein is CASSIGQGFSQPQHF. The chain joins TRBV19 to TRBJ1-5, with 8 positions matching TRBD1. J lost 6 bases, V lost 1 base, and 5 bases had no gene match. Germline V gene lookup returns CDR1 LNHDA and CDR2 SQIVND (reference sequence). CDR3 length equals 15 residues. Based on the CDR3 plus reference TRBV19 and TRBJ1-5, the full variable domain is DGGITQSPKYLFRKEGQNVTLSCEQNLNHDAMYWYRQDPGQGLRLIYYSQIVNDFQKGDIAEGYSVSREKKESFPLTVTSAQKNPTAFYLCASSIGQGFSQPQHFGDGTRLSIL.

The chain recombines TRBV24-1 with TRBJ2-5; 8 bases are a match to TRBD2. Germline loops: CDR1 KGHDR, CDR2 SFDVKD. The CDR3 has 17 amino acids. The ends lost 3 bases at V and 4 bases at J; junction bases unmatched: 12. The CDR3 protein is CATSDPERGGIGETQYF. The CDR3 DNA sequence: TGTGCCACCAGTGATCCCGAACGGGGGGGGATAGGAGAGACCCAGTACTTC.

This chain joins TRBV5-4 and TRBJ1-1; no firm D call. The CDR3 is 13 residues long. V was shortened by 0 bases and J by 11 bases, with 14 bases between the two germline ends. Per germline, CDR1 SGHNT and CDR2 YYREEE (reference sequence). DNA of the CDR3: TGTGCCAGCAGCTTGGTGACGGGGATGAGGGCTTTCTTT. This gives the protein CASSLVTGMRAFF. The whole variable domain, filled in from reference TRBV5-4 and TRBJ1-1, reads ETGVTQSPTHLIKTRGQQVTLRCSSQSGHNTVSWYQQALGQGPQFIFQYYREEENGRGNFPPRFSGLQFPNYSSELNVNALELDDSALYLCASSLVTGMRAFFGQGTRLTVV.

The chain uses TRBV28 and TRBJ2-2, with a tentative D call TRBD2 (6 bases). The CDR3 loop spans 14 amino acids. The V end was cut by 5 bases, the J end by 4 bases, with 11 bases between. Germline CDR1 and CDR2: MDHEN and SYDVKM. CDR3 in amino acids: CASSQRGSTGELFF. The CDR3 DNA sequence: TGTGCCAGCAGTCAACGGGGGAGCACCGGGGAGCTGTTTTTT. Using reference TRBV28 and TRBJ2-2 for the parts outside the CDR3, the full variable domain is DVKVTQSSRYLVKRTGEKVFLECVQDMDHENMFWYRQDPGLGLRLIYFSYDVKMKEKGDIPEGYSVSREKKERFSLILESASTNQTSMYLCASSQRGSTGELFFGEGSRLTVL.

J is TRBJ2-3 and V is TRBV5-1, with D unclear. From germline, CDR1 is SGHRS and CDR2 YFSETQ. The CDR3 extends over 14 amino acids. Trimming took off 5 bases at V and 0 bases at J, with 10 bases between the two ends. The CDR3 is CASSWATSTDTQYF. The CDR3 nucleotides are TGCGCCAGCAGTTGGGCAACTAGCACAGATACGCAGTATTTT. Filled out from reference TRBV5-1 and TRBJ2-3, the complete variable domain reads KAGVTQTPRYLIKTRGQQVTLSCSPISGHRSVSWYQQTPGQGLQFLFEYFSETQRNKGNFPGRFSGRQFSNSRSEMNVSTLELGDSALYLCASSWATSTDTQYFGPGTRLTVL.

V and J are TRBV28 and TRBJ2-3, with 8 positions matching TRBD1. The CDR3 loop spans 13 amino acids. V dropped 5 bases and J dropped 6; count of bases not matched to a gene: 4. The germline gives CDR1 MDHEN, CDR2 SYDVKM. The CDR3 here is CASSGQGYDTQYF. The CDR3 nucleotides read TGTGCCAGCAGTGGACAGGGATATGATACGCAGTATTTT.

This chain joins TRBV20-1 and TRBJ1-2; D not certain. CDR3 size: 11 residues. Per the germline V gene, CDR1 is DFQATT and CDR2 is SNEGSKA (reference sequence). V shed 0 bases and J shed 5 bases, with 4 bases lying between them. The CDR3 region is CSARDSYGYTF. The CDR3 nucleotides read TGCAGTGCTAGAGATTCGTATGGCTACACCTTC.

V usage is TRBV4-2 and J usage is TRBJ2-3, with D tentatively TRBD1 (6 bases). The V end was cut by 6 bases, the J end by 1 base, with 11 bases between. This CDR3 is built from 14 residues. Germline V lookup: CDR1 LGHNA, CDR2 YNFKEQ. The CDR3 reads CASRDTGRTDTQYF. The CDR3 bases are TGTGCCAGCAGGGATACAGGGCGCACAGATACGCAGTATTTT.

V and J are TRBV7-2 and TRBJ2-2; 7 bases fit TRBD1. The germline gives CDR1 SGHTA, CDR2 FQGNSA. The V segment lost 3 bases and the J segment 2 bases; nucleotides outside the gene matches: 9. The length of the CDR3 is 17 residues. CDR3 protein: CASSFGLHRGNTGELFF. The CDR3 nucleotides are TGTGCCAGCAGCTTCGGCCTCCACAGGGGAAACACCGGGGAGCTGTTTTTT.

This chain joins TRBV4-1 and TRBJ2-3; D might be TRBD2 (5 bases). The CDR3 consists of 13 residues. Germline V gene data show CDR1 as MGHRA and CDR2 as YSYEKL. Trimming took 1 base from V and 6 from J, leaving 8 bases between them. CDR3 protein: CASSQVGGDTQYF. CDR3 DNA: TGCGCCAGCAGCCAAGTGGGCGGGGATACGCAGTATTTT.

The J gene is TRBJ2-6, the V gene TRBV27, with 8 positions matching TRBD1. The germline V gene has CDR1 MNHEY and CDR2 SMNVEV (reference sequence). This CDR3 is 16 amino acids long. V gave up 4 bases and J gave up 2 bases; unmatched junction bases: 4. CDR3 region: CASSSLDRAGANVLTF. CDR3 DNA: TGTGCCAGCAGTTCCCTGGACAGGGCTGGGGCCAACGTCCTGACTTTC.

This clone was detected once. This rearrangement joins TRBV7-6 to TRBJ2-1, with 11 positions matching TRBD2. V lost 6 bases to trimming and J lost 5 bases; unmatched junction nucleotides: 21. The CDR3 loop spans 20 amino acids. The V gene's germline CDR1 is SGHVS and CDR2 FNYEAQ. In nucleotides, the CDR3 is TGTGCCAGCAGGCCCGTTCCCACCGACTTAGCGGGAGGGCTCAACAATGAGCAGTTCTTC. Amino acid sequence: CASRPVPTDLAGGLNNEQFF.

V and J are TRBV13 and TRBJ2-4; no clear D gene. Per the germline V gene, CDR1 is PRHDT and CDR2 is FYEKMQ (reference sequence). The CDR3 length is 12 residues. Trimming cost V 4 bases and J 5 bases, with 6 bases left between them. CDR3 residues: CASSSRQNIQYF. As DNA, the CDR3 is TGTGCCAGCAGCTCGAGGCAAAACATTCAGTACTTC.

J is TRBJ2-5 and V is TRBV12-3 or TRBV12-4; 8 nucleotides match TRBD2. V gave up 8 bases and J gave up 4 bases; unmatched junction bases: 3. This CDR3 has 12 residues. The CDR3 DNA follows: TGTGCCAGCCGGACTAGCCGAGAGACCCAGTACTTC. It encodes CASRTSRETQYF.

The V call is TRBV6-1, the J call TRBJ1-2, with TRBD1 matching 9 bases. The V and J ends lost 3 bases and 2 bases, in that order; junction bases with no gene match: 16. Germline V gene data show CDR1 as MNHNS and CDR2 as SASEGT. The CDR3 runs 19 residues. As DNA, the CDR3 is TGTGCCAGCAGTGAGGGTTTACGGCTGCTCGACAGGGGGAACTATGGCTACACCTTC. Translation gives CASSEGLRLLDRGNYGYTF.

The chain recombines TRBV7-8 with TRBJ1-4; 12 bases align to TRBD1. CDR1 is SGHVS and CDR2 is FQNEAQ in the germline V gene. This CDR3 contains 12 residues. Germline trimming cut 5 bases from V and 12 bases from J; bases unmatched to any gene: 1. The CDR3 is CASSRDRGQLFF. The CDR3 DNA reads as TGTGCCAGCAGCAGGGACAGGGGGCAACTGTTTTTT.

The gene calls are TRBV3-1 (or the pseudogene TRBV3-2) and TRBJ2-2, with a weak D call TRBD1 (6 bases). The CDR3 is made up of 17 amino acids. Deletions cut 1 base from V and 3 bases from J, with 15 bases between. Germline V lookup: CDR1 LGHDT, CDR2 YNNKEL (reference sequence). DNA of the CDR3: TGTGCCAGCAGCCAAGTAGGCAGGGGCGACTACACCGGGGAGCTGTTTTTT. Its translation is CASSQVGRGDYTGELFF.

The V gene is TRBV18, the J gene TRBJ2-1; 8 positions agree with TRBD2. The V gene's germline CDR1 is KGHSH and CDR2 LQKENI. The V and J ends lost 5 bases and 2 bases, in that order; junction bases with no gene match: 5. The CDR3 contains 15 residues. CDR3 bases: TGTGCCAGCTCAGTCAGCGGGGGCCCCTACAATGAGCAGTTCTTC. Its protein product is CASSVSGGPYNEQFF.